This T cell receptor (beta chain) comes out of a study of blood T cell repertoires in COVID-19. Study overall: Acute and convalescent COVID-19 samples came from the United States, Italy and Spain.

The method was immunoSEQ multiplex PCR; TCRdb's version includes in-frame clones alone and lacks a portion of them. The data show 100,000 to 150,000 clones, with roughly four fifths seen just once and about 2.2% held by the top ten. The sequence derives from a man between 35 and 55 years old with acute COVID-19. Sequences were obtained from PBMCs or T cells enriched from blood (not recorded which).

As DNA, the CDR3 is TGTGCCAGTAGTATAACTTCGGGGGGCTACACCTTC. It codes for CASSITSGGYTF. J is TRBJ1-2 and V is TRBV19; D is ambiguous. The germline V and J ends were trimmed by 2 bases and 8 bases, with 9 bases remaining between them. The CDR3 runs to 12 residues. Germline CDR1 and CDR2: LNHDA and SQIVND (reference sequence).